A selection of T cell receptor beta chains follows, all from one sample in a study of cytomegalovirus exposure and HLA in healthy donors. Produced via immunoSEQ multiplex PCR; TCRdb's table is partial and in-frame only. The sample has some 90,000 clones, more than 60% seen once; the top ten hold 2% to 3%. The specimen sequenced was PBMCs. The receptors come from a man aged 45-60 years in good health and CMV-seronegative. Both conserved end residues are part of each CDR3. D genes are given only for firm matches. The size entry is marked missing in some rows and otherwise reads once, few, many or a size class.

clone size: few
D gene: NA
V gene: TRBV19
J gene: TRBJ1-1
CDR3 protein: CASSTNGRGDRNTEAFF
CDR3 DNA: TGTGCCAGTAGTACTAATGGACGAGGAGACAGGAACACTGAAGCTTTCTTT

clone size: once
D gene: TRBD1
V gene: TRBV2
J gene: TRBJ2-7
CDR3 protein: CASNINPGTGTYEQYF
CDR3 DNA: TGTGCCAGCAATATAAACCCCGGGACAGGGACCTACGAGCAGTACTTC

clone size: NA
D gene: NA
V gene: TRBV4-1
J gene: TRBJ2-3
CDR3 protein: CASSQAPTRMADTQYF
CDR3 DNA: TGCGCCAGCAGCCAAGCGCCGACTAGAATGGCAGATACGCAGTATTTT

clone size: NA
D gene: NA
V gene: TRBV19
J gene: TRBJ1-1
CDR3 protein: CASSIGRNTEAFF
CDR3 DNA: TGTGCCAGTAGTATCGGGAGGAACACTGAAGCTTTCTTT

clone size: NA
D gene: TRBD1
V gene: TRBV4-2
J gene: TRBJ2-7
CDR3 protein: CASSPLQGAETYEQYF
CDR3 DNA: TGTGCCAGCAGCCCCCTTCAGGGGGCAGAGACCTACGAGCAGTACTTC

clone size: once
D gene: TRBD1
V gene: TRBV28
J gene: TRBJ1-6
CDR3 protein: CASIAGTAYNSPLHF
CDR3 DNA: TGTGCCAGCATAGCCGGGACAGCTTATAATTCACCCCTCCACTTT

clone size: NA
D gene: TRBD2
V gene: TRBV6-5
J gene: TRBJ2-7
CDR3 protein: CASSYSPSGSYEQYF
CDR3 DNA: TGTGCCAGCAGTTACTCGCCTAGCGGCTCCTACGAGCAGTACTTC

clone size: NA
D gene: TRBD1
V gene: TRBV23-1
J gene: TRBJ2-3
CDR3 protein: CASSQSSETGDTDTQYF
CDR3 DNA: TGCGCCAGCAGTCAATCGTCCGAGACAGGGGACACAGATACGCAGTATTTT

clone size: NA
D gene: NA
V gene: TRBV27
J gene: TRBJ2-6
CDR3 protein: CASSLSGGGGANVLTF
CDR3 DNA: TGTGCCAGCAGTTTATCCGGCGGGGGCGGGGCCAACGTCCTGACTTTC

clone size: NA
D gene: NA
V gene: TRBV7-9
J gene: TRBJ2-7
CDR3 protein: CSSTSWVREQYF
CDR3 DNA: TGTTCCAGCACCTCCTGGGTGAGGGAGCAGTACTTC

clone size: NA
D gene: NA
V gene: TRBV14
J gene: TRBJ2-1
CDR3 protein: CASSQFRGSFSYNEQFF
CDR3 DNA: TGTGCCAGCAGCCAATTTAGGGGTTCTTTCTCCTACAATGAGCAGTTCTTC

clone size: NA
D gene: NA
V gene: TRBV10-1
J gene: TRBJ2-7
CDR3 protein: CASSEASRTSSYEQYF
CDR3 DNA: TGCGCCAGCAGTGAGGCTAGTCGAACGAGCTCCTACGAGCAGTACTTC

clone size: NA
D gene: TRBD1
V gene: TRBV6-1
J gene: TRBJ2-1
CDR3 protein: CASSRGNYNEQFF
CDR3 DNA: TGTGCCAGCAGCAGGGGGAACTACAATGAGCAGTTCTTC

clone size: NA
D gene: TRBD1
V gene: TRBV18
J gene: TRBJ2-7
CDR3 protein: CATSTGATYEQYF
CDR3 DNA: TGTGCCACCTCGACAGGGGCCACCTACGAGCAGTACTTC

clone size: NA
D gene: TRBD1
V gene: TRBV6-5
J gene: TRBJ1-5
CDR3 protein: CASSTGTGGNQPQHF
CDR3 DNA: TGTGCCAGCAGCACCGGGACAGGGGGCAATCAGCCCCAGCATTTT

clone size: NA
D gene: TRBD1
V gene: TRBV5-6
J gene: TRBJ2-1
CDR3 protein: CASTTGQGNSEQFF
CDR3 DNA: TGTGCCAGCACCACTGGACAGGGGAATAGTGAGCAGTTCTTC

clone size: NA
D gene: NA
V gene: TRBV28
J gene: TRBJ1-2
CDR3 protein: CASSLGGVRGSNYGYTF
CDR3 DNA: TGTGCCAGCAGCTTAGGGGGGGTAAGGGGCTCTAACTATGGCTACACCTTC

clone size: NA
D gene: NA
V gene: TRBV5-1
J gene: TRBJ1-2
CDR3 protein: CASSSTPEEQGRDGYTF
CDR3 DNA: TGCGCCAGCAGCTCAACACCTGAAGAACAGGGAAGGGATGGCTACACCTTC

clone size: NA
D gene: NA
V gene: TRBV27
J gene: TRBJ1-2
CDR3 protein: CASSRGSPNYGYTF
CDR3 DNA: TGTGCCAGCAGTCGGGGATCCCCTAACTATGGCTACACCTTC

clone size: NA
D gene: TRBD1
V gene: TRBV7-9
J gene: TRBJ1-4
CDR3 protein: CASSSGQGATYDEKLFF
CDR3 DNA: TGTGCCAGCAGCTCAGGACAGGGGGCGACCTACGATGAAAAACTGTTTTTT

clone size: NA
D gene: NA
V gene: TRBV28
J gene: TRBJ2-1
CDR3 protein: CASSLGGALPNEQFF
CDR3 DNA: TGTGCCAGCAGTTTAGGTGGGGCGCTCCCCAATGAGCAGTTCTTC

clone size: NA
D gene: NA
V gene: TRBV4-1
J gene: TRBJ1-4
CDR3 protein: CASSQLGASKSKLFF
CDR3 DNA: TGCGCCAGCAGCCAATTGGGGGCCAGTAAGAGTAAACTGTTTTTT

clone size: NA
D gene: TRBD2
V gene: TRBV7-3
J gene: TRBJ2-3
CDR3 protein: CASSLTEASGRDTQYF
CDR3 DNA: TGTGCCAGCAGCTTAACGGAGGCTAGCGGGAGAGATACGCAGTATTTT

clone size: NA
D gene: NA
V gene: TRBV6-5
J gene: TRBJ2-1
CDR3 protein: CASSYRRGEQFF
CDR3 DNA: TGTGCCAGCAGTTACAGGAGGGGTGAGCAGTTCTTC

clone size: few
D gene: TRBD1
V gene: TRBV5-1
J gene: TRBJ2-1
CDR3 protein: CASSLAGQQNNEQFF
CDR3 DNA: TGCGCCAGCAGCTTGGCGGGACAGCAAAACAATGAGCAGTTCTTC

clone size: NA
D gene: TRBD2
V gene: TRBV5-1
J gene: TRBJ2-1
CDR3 protein: CASSPGRGGPFYNEQFF
CDR3 DNA: TGCGCCAGCAGCCCAGGTCGGGGGGGGCCCTTCTACAATGAGCAGTTCTTC

clone size: NA
D gene: NA
V gene: TRBV30
J gene: TRBJ2-2
CDR3 protein: CACDSSGELFF
CDR3 DNA: TGTGCCTGCGACTCTTCCGGGGAGCTGTTTTTT

clone size: NA
D gene: NA
V gene: TRBV27
J gene: TRBJ1-5
CDR3 protein: CASSFGTDNQPQHF
CDR3 DNA: TGTGCCAGCAGTTTCGGTACAGACAATCAGCCCCAGCATTTT

clone size: NA
D gene: TRBD2
V gene: TRBV27
J gene: TRBJ2-7
CDR3 protein: CASSRGLAGYEQYF
CDR3 DNA: TGTGCCAGCAGCCGGGGACTAGCGGGCTACGAGCAGTACTTC

clone size: NA
D gene: NA
V gene: TRBV7-9
J gene: TRBJ2-5
CDR3 protein: CASSSQLRPGLDF
CDR3 DNA: TGTGCCAGCAGCTCCCAACTCCGACCAGGTTTGGACTTC

clone size: few
D gene: NA
V gene: TRBV5-1
J gene: TRBJ2-7
CDR3 protein: CASSPGMGSYEQYF
CDR3 DNA: TGCGCCAGCTCCCCCGGGATGGGCTCCTACGAGCAGTACTTC

clone size: NA
D gene: NA
V gene: TRBV6-1
J gene: TRBJ1-5
CDR3 protein: CASSELGLGEQPQHF
CDR3 DNA: TGTGCCAGCAGTGAGTTAGGCCTTGGGGAGCAGCCCCAGCATTTT

clone size: NA
D gene: TRBD1
V gene: TRBV7-9
J gene: TRBJ2-1
CDR3 protein: CASSREPTGANEQFF
CDR3 DNA: TGTGCCAGCAGCCGTGAGCCGACAGGGGCTAATGAGCAGTTCTTC

clone size: few
D gene: NA
V gene: TRBV19
J gene: TRBJ2-7
CDR3 protein: CASSAHRAGSYEQYF
CDR3 DNA: TGTGCCAGTAGTGCCCACAGGGCAGGATCCTACGAGCAGTACTTC

clone size: few
D gene: TRBD2
V gene: TRBV30
J gene: TRBJ2-3
CDR3 protein: CAWEAGSHTDTQYF
CDR3 DNA: TGTGCCTGGGAAGCGGGATCACACACAGATACGCAGTATTTT

clone size: NA
D gene: NA
V gene: TRBV28
J gene: TRBJ1-2
CDR3 protein: CASSLGGATNYGYTF
CDR3 DNA: TGTGCCAGCAGTTTAGGGGGGGCAACTAACTATGGCTACACCTTC

clone size: NA
D gene: TRBD1
V gene: TRBV7-8
J gene: TRBJ1-2
CDR3 protein: CASSLMGGQLYGYTF
CDR3 DNA: TGTGCCAGCAGCCTAATGGGGGGACAGCTTTATGGCTACACCTTC

clone size: NA
D gene: NA
V gene: TRBV11-2
J gene: TRBJ1-2
CDR3 protein: CASRRSGAYGYTF
CDR3 DNA: TGTGCCAGCAGAAGATCGGGTGCCTATGGCTACACCTTC

clone size: NA
D gene: TRBD2
V gene: TRBV4-2
J gene: TRBJ2-5
CDR3 protein: CASSQDLAGAETQYF
CDR3 DNA: TGTGCCAGCAGCCAAGATCTAGCGGGAGCAGAGACCCAGTACTTC

clone size: NA
D gene: NA
V gene: TRBV27
J gene: TRBJ2-7
CDR3 protein: CASSFIPGSYEQYF
CDR3 DNA: TGTGCCAGCAGTTTCATTCCGGGATCCTACGAGCAGTACTTC

clone size: NA
D gene: NA
V gene: TRBV9
J gene: TRBJ2-5
CDR3 protein: CASSVGPLETQYF
CDR3 DNA: TGTGCCAGCAGCGTAGGTCCCCTGGAGACCCAGTACTTC